The text below deals with one T cell receptor (beta chain). The data originate from a study of cytomegalovirus exposure and HLA in healthy donors. V was trimmed by 5 bases and J by 7 bases, leaving 12 bases between them. Germline CDR1 LNHDA, CDR2 SQIVND (reference sequence). The CDR3 loop spans 12 amino acids. Primers: 60 Vbeta forward and 13 Jbeta reverse. Assay: immunoSEQ multiplex PCR; the TCRdb copy retains only in-frame clones and omits some. Of 170,000 or so clones detected, under 90% appear once; the ten largest clones hold under 7.5%. This receptor was taken from a man in his thirties or forties in good health and CMV-seropositive. Sequenced: PBMCs. The chain joins TRBV19 to TRBJ2-7; D not certain. The CDR3 bases are TGTGCCAGTAGTTCGCCAATGAGGGAGCAGTACTTC. Protein sequence: CASSSPMREQYF.